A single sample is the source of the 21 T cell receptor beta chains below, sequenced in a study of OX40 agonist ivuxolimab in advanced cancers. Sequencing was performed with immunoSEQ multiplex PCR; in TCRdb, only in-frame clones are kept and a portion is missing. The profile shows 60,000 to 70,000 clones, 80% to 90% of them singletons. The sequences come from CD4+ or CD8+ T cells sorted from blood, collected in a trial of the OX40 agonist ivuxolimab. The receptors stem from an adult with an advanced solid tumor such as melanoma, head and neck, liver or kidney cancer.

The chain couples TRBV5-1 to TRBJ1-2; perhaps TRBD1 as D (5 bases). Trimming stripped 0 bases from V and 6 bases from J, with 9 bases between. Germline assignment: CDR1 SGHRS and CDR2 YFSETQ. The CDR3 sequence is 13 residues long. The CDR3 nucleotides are TGCGCCAGCAGCTTGGCGGGGGAGGATGGCTACACCTTC. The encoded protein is CASSLAGEDGYTF.

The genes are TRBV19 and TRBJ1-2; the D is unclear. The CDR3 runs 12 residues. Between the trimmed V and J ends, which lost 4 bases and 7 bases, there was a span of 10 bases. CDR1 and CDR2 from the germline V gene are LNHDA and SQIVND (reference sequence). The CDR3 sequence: CASSNDGIGYTF. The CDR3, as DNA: TGTGCCAGTAGTAACGACGGGATTGGCTACACCTTC.

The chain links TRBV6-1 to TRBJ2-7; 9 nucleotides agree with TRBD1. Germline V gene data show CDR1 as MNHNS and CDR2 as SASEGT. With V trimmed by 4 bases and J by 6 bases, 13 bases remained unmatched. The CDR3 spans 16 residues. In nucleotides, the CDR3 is TGTGCCAGCAGTGGCCTACTCGGACAGGGGATAGGCGAGCAGTACTTC. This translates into CASSGLLGQGIGEQYF.

DNA for the CDR3: TGTGCCAGCAGTATCCGGGAGGGGTACAATGAGCAGTTCTTC. Amino acids: CASSIREGYNEQFF. V and J are TRBV27 and TRBJ2-1; 8 bases align to TRBD2. The J segment lost 4 bases and the V segment lost 5 bases, leaving 4 bases of the junction unmatched. CDR3 length: 14 residues. Germline values: CDR1 MNHEY, CDR2 SMNVEV (reference sequence).

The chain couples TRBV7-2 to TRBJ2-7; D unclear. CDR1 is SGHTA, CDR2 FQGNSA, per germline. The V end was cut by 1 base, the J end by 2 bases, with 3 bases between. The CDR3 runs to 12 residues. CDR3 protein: CASSLETYEQYF. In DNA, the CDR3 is TGTGCCAGCAGCTTAGAAACCTACGAGCAGTACTTC.

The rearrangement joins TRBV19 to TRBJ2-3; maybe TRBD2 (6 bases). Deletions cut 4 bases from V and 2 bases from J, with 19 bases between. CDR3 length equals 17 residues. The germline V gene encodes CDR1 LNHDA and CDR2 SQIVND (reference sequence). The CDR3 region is CASSKRDSTIYTDTQYF. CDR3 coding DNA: TGTGCCAGTAGTAAACGGGACTCAACCATTTACACAGATACGCAGTATTTT.

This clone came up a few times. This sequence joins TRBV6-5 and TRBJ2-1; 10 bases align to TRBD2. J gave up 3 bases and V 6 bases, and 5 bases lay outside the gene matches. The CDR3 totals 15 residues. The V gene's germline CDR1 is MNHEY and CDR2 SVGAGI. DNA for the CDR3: TGTGCCAGCAGGCTAGCGGGAGTAGGCTACAATGAGCAGTTCTTC. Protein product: CASRLAGVGYNEQFF.

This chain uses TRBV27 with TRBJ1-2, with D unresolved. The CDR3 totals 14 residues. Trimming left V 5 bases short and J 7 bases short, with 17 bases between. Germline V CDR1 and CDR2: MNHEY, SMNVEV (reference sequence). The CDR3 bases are TGTGCCAGCAGTGCAGACCGGGGTCCCACTGGCTACACCTTC. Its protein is CASSADRGPTGYTF.

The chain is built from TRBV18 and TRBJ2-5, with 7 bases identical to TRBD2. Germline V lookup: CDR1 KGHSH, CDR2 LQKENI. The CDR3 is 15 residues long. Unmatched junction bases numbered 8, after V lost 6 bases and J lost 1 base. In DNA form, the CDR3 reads TGTGCCAGCTCTTCGGGGGGAAACAGCCAAGAGACCCAGTACTTC. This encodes CASSSGGNSQETQYF.

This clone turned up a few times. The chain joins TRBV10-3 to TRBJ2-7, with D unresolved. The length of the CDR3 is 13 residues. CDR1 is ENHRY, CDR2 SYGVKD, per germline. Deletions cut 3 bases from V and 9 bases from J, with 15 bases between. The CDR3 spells CAISDQPDRPQYF. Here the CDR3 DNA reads TGTGCCATCAGTGATCAACCGGACCGTCCGCAGTACTTC.

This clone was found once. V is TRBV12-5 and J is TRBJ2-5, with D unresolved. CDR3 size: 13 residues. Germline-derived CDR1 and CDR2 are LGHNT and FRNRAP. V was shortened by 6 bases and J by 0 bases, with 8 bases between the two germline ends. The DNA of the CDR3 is TGTGCTAGTGGCCTTGATAACCAAGAGACCCAGTACTTC. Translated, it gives CASGLDNQETQYF.

DNA of the CDR3: TGTGCCAGCAGCAGGTCAGCGGGGCGGCGGGCGCTTACCTCCTACGAGCAGTACTTC. It codes for CASSRSAGRRALTSYEQYF. This chain joins TRBV13 and TRBJ2-7; 7 nucleotides match TRBD2. J gave up 0 bases and V 5 bases, and 19 bases lay outside the gene matches. Per germline, CDR1 PRHDT and CDR2 FYEKMQ (reference sequence). The CDR3 consists of 19 residues.

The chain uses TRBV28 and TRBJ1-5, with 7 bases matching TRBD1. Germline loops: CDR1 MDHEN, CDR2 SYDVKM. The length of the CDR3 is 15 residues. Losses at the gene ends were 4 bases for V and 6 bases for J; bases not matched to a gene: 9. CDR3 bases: TGTGCCAGCAGTTCGATAAACAGGGGTGGTCAGCCCCAGCATTTT. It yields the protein CASSSINRGGQPQHF.

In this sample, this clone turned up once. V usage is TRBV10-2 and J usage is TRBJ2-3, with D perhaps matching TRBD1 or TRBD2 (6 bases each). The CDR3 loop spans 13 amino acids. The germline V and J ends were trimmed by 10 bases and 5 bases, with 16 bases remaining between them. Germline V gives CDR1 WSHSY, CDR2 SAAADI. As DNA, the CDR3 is TGCGCCACAAGAGAGGGGGGCGGAGATACGCAGTATTTT. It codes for CATREGGGDTQYF.

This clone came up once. CDR3 loop: CASSQDPGQGRYEQYF. CDR3 nucleotide sequence: TGCGCCAGCAGCCAAGATCCCGGACAGGGTAGATACGAGCAGTACTTC. The chain combines TRBV4-1 with TRBJ2-7; the match to TRBD1 covers 8 bases. From germline, CDR1 is MGHRA and CDR2 YSYEKL. V lost 0 bases to trimming and J lost 4 bases; unmatched junction nucleotides: 8. This CDR3 has 16 amino acids.

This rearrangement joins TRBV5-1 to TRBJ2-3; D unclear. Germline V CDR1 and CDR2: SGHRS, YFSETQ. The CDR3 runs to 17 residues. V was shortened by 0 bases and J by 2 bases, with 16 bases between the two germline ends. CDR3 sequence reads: CASSLEYARKNTDTQYF. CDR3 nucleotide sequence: TGCGCCAGCAGCTTGGAGTACGCCAGAAAAAACACAGATACGCAGTATTTT.

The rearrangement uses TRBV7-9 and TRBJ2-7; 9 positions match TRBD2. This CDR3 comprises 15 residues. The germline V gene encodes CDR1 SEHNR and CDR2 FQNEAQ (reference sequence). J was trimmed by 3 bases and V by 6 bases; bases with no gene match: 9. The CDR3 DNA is TGTGCCAGCAGTCCCCTAGCGGGGAACCTCTACGAGCAGTACTTC. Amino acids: CASSPLAGNLYEQYF. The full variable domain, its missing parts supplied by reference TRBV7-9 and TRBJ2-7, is DTGVSQNPRHKITKRGQNVTFRCDPISEHNRLYWYRQTLGQGPEFLTYFQNEAQLEKSRLLSDRFSAERPKGSFSTLEIQRTEQGDSAMYLCASSPLAGNLYEQYFGPGTRLTVT.

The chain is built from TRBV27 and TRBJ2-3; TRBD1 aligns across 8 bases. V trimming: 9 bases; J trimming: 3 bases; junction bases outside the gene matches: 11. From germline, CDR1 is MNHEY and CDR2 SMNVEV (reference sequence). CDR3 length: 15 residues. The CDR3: CASSFGQGWTDTQYF. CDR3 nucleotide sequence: TGTGCCAGTTCGTTCGGACAGGGATGGACAGATACGCAGTATTTT.

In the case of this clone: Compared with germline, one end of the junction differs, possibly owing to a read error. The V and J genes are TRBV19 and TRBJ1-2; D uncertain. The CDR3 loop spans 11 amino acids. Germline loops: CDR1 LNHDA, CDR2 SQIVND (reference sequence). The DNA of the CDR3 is TGTGTCAGTTTCCACGGCTATGGCTACACCTTC. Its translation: CVSFHGYGYTF. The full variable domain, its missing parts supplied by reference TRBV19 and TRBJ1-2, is DGGITQSPKYLFRKEGQNVTLSCEQNLNHDAMYWYRQDPGQGLRLIYYSQIVNDFQKGDIAEGYSVSREKKESFPLTVTSAQKNPTAFYLCVSFHGYGYTFGSGTRLTVV.

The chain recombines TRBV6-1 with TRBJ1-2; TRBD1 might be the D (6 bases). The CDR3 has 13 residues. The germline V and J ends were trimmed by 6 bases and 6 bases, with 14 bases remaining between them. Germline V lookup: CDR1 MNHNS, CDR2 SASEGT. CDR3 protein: CASRARDNHGYTF. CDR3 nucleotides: TGTGCCAGCAGGGCCAGGGACAATCATGGCTACACCTTC.

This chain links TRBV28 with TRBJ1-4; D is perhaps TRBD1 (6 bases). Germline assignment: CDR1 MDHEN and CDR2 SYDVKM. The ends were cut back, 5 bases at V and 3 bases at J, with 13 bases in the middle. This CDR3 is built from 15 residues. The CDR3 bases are TGTGCCAGCAGTCTCTCAGGGGTGCCTAATGAAAAACTGTTTTTT. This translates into CASSLSGVPNEKLFF.